The 5 T cell receptor beta chains reported below all come from one sample, sequenced in a study of CD8+CD57+ T cells in acquired aplastic anemia. Genomic DNA acted as the template from which TCR beta VDJ combination and CDR3 sequence profiling were carried out. In TCRdb, the reads were re-called with MiXCR into one record per CDR3 protein. The table shows 250,000 to 300,000 distinct CDR3 sequences, with roughly half occurring only once. The sequencing sample was made of sorted CD4+, CD8+, or CD8+CD57+ T cells (not recorded which) from PBMCs. These receptor sequences come from a human donor with severe aplastic anemia or a healthy control (not recorded which).

The chain carries TRBV25-1 and TRBJ2-5; tentatively, D is TRBD1 (6 bases). The CDR3 extends over 16 amino acids. V gave up 5 bases and J gave up 5 bases, with 21 bases separating them. Germline V CDR1 and CDR2: MGHDK, SYGVNS. The CDR3 is CASSYGQTSAGETQYF. CDR3 nucleotides: TGTGCCAGCAGTTACGGACAGACCAGTGCGGGCGAGACCCAGTACTTC.

The gene calls are TRBV7-2 and TRBJ2-7; 10 bases map to TRBD1. The CDR3 spans 15 residues. V was pared by 5 bases and J by 6 bases, with 10 bases of the junction left unmatched. The germline CDR1 and CDR2 sequences are SGHTA and FQGNSA. The CDR3 DNA sequence: TGTGCCAGCAGCGTAGACCGGGACAGGGGACGCGAGCAGTACTTC. Its protein is CASSVDRDRGREQYF.

This clonotype came up many times. The CDR3 DNA sequence: TGTGCCAGCAGCACCATCAACGGAAACACCATATATTTT. Protein: CASSTINGNTIYF. V gene TRBV7-8 combines with J gene TRBJ1-3; D is ambiguous. Trimming removed 5 bases from V and 4 bases from J, with 9 bases in between. The CDR3 is 13 amino acids. Germline lookup yields CDR1 SGHVS and CDR2 FQNEAQ.

This clonotype came up many times. This chain uses TRBV20-1 with TRBJ1-2, with TRBD1 matching 11 bases. The CDR3 covers 13 residues. In germline, CDR1 is DFQATT, CDR2 SNEGSKA (reference sequence). J gave up 8 bases and V 0 bases, and 2 bases lay outside the gene matches. CDR3 sequence reads: CSAREDRGRGYTF. CDR3 nucleotide sequence: TGCAGTGCTAGAGAGGACAGGGGGCGCGGCTACACCTTC.

This rearrangement joins TRBV7-2 to TRBJ1-4; D ambiguous. This CDR3 is 13 amino acids long. Germline V gene sequence: CDR1 SGHTA, CDR2 FQGNSA. The V end was cut by 7 bases, the J end by 3 bases, with 9 bases between. CDR3 residues: CASKTLANEKLFF. CDR3 DNA: TGTGCCAGCAAGACACTCGCTAATGAAAAACTGTTTTTT.